The source of this TCR beta chain is a study of beta chain features in type 1 diabetes. The CDR3 sequence is 17 residues long. CDR1 SGHAT and CDR2 FQNNGV come from the germline V gene. Trimming shortened V by 0 bases and J by 0 bases, and 12 bases separated the two germline ends. General study points: Shortening that was moderate but significant affected the TCRB CDR3s of Type 1 diabetes patients in all four CD4+ subsets. TCRB repertoires of naive, central memory and Treg cells appeared more similar among patients than among healthy donors.

This clone was picked up a small number of times. What it recognizes is unknown. Every isolated RNA sample was fully reverse transcribed, so sequencing captured expressed TCRB transcripts. Clones were read by immunoSEQ multiplex PCR, and TCRdb kept only the in-frame ones, dropping some. This sample yields more than 25,000 clones, of which around 54% are seen a single time; roughly 1.5% belongs to the top ten. The receptor comes from a woman aged 18-29 years with type 1 diabetes. Sequenced material: Tregs from blood. This chain links TRBV11-2 with TRBJ2-4; no firm D call. The CDR3 DNA sequence: TGTGCCAGCAGCTTAGATTCATGGGCTCTAGCCAAAAACATTCAGTACTTC. This sequence encodes CASSLDSWALAKNIQYF.